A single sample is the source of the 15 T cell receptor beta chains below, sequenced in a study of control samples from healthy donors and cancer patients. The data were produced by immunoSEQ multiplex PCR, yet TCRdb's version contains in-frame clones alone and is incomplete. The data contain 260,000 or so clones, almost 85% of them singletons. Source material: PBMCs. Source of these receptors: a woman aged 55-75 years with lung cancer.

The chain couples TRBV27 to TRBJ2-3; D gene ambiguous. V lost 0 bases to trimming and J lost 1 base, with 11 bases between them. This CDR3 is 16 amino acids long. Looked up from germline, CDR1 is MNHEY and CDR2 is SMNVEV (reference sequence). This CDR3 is CASSLSFPYGTDTQYF. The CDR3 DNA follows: TGTGCCAGCAGTTTATCCTTCCCTTATGGCACAGATACGCAGTATTTT.

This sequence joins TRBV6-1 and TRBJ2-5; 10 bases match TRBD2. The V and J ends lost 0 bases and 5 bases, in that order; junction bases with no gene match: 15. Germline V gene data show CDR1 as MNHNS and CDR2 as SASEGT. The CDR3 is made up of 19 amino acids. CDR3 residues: CASSEAVLGLLAGRETQYF. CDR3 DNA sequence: TGTGCCAGCAGTGAAGCGGTCTTGGGTTTACTAGCGGGGAGGGAGACCCAGTACTTC.

The DNA of the CDR3 is TGTGCCAGCAGGGGGGGAAGTGAGGACGAGCAGTACTTC. Amino acids: CASRGGSEDEQYF. This chain joins TRBV6-5 and TRBJ2-7; maybe TRBD2 (6 bases). V gave up 6 bases and J gave up 5 bases, with 14 bases separating them. The CDR3 length is 13 residues. CDR1 is MNHEY, CDR2 SVGAGI, per germline.

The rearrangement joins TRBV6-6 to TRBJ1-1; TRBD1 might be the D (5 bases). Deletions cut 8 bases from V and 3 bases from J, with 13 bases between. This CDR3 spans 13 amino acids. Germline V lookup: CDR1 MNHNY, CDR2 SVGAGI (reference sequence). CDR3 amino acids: CASGKGEHTEAFF. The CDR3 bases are TGTGCCAGCGGGAAAGGGGAACACACTGAAGCTTTCTTT.

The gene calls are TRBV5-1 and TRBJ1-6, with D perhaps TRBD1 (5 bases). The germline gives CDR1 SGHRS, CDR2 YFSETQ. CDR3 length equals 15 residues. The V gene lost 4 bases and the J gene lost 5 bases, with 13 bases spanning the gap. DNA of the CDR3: TGCGCCAGCAGCAGGACCGGGACGGATAATTCACCCCTCCACTTT. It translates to CASSRTGTDNSPLHF.

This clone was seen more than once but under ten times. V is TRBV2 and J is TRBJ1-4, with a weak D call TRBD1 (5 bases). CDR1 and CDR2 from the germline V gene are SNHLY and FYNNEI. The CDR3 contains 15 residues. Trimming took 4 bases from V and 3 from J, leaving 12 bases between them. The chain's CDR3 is CASSVRDGPNEKLFF. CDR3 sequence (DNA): TGTGCCAGCAGTGTCCGGGACGGACCTAATGAAAAACTGTTTTTT.

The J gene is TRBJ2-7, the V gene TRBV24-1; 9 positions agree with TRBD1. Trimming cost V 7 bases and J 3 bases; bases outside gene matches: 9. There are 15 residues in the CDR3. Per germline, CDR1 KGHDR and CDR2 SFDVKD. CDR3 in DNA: TGTGCCACCAGCCATTCCGGGACAGGGAGCTACGAGCAGTACTTC. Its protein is CATSHSGTGSYEQYF.

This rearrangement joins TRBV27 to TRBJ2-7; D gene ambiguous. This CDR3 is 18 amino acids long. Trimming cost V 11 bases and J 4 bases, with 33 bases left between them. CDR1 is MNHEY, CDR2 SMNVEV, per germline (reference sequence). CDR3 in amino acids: CAFTTGSRFSPNSYEQYF. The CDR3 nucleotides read TGTGCCTTCACGACGGGCTCTCGGTTTTCGCCCAACTCGTACGAGCAGTACTTC.

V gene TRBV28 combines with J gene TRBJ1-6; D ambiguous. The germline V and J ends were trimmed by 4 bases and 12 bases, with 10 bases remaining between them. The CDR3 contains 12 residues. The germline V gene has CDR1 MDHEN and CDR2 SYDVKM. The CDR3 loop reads CASSSQEKPLHF. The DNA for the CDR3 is TGTGCCAGCAGTTCGCAGGAAAAACCCCTCCACTTT.

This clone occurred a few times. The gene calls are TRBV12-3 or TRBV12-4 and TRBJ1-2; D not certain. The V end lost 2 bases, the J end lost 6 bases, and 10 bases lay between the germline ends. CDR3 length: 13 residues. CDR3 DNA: TGTGCCAGCAGTTTAAGTGGGGAACATGGCTACACCTTC. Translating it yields CASSLSGEHGYTF.

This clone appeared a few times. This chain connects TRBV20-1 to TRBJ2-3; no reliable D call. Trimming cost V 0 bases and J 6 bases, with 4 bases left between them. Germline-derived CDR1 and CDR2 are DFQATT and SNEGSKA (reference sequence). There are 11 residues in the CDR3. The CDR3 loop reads CSARDRDTQYF. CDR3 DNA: TGCAGTGCTAGAGATCGGGATACGCAGTATTTT.

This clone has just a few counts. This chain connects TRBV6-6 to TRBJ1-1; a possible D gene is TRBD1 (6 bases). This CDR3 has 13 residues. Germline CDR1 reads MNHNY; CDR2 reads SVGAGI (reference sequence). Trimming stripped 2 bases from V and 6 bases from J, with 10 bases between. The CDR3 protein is CASSYGTFPEAFF. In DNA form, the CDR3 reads TGTGCCAGCAGTTACGGGACATTCCCTGAAGCTTTCTTT.

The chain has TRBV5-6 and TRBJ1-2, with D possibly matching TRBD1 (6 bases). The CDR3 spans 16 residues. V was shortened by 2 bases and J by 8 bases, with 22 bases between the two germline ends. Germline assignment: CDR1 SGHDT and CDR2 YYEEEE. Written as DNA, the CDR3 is TGTGCCAGCAGCTTTGGACGACCACAGGGCGCTGGCGGCTACACCTTC. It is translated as CASSFGRPQGAGGYTF.

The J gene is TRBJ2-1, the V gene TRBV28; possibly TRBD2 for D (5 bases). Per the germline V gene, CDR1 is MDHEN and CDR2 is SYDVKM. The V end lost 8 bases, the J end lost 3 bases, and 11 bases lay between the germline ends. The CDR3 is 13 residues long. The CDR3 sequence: CASSSGYYNEQFF. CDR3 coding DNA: TGTGCCAGCTCCTCGGGATACTACAATGAGCAGTTCTTC. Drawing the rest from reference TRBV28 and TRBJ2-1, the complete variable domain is DVKVTQSSRYLVKRTGEKVFLECVQDMDHENMFWYRQDPGLGLRLIYFSYDVKMKEKGDIPEGYSVSREKKERFSLILESASTNQTSMYLCASSSGYYNEQFFGPGTRLTVL.

The CDR3 loop is CASSPARRGGSLHF. CDR3 coding DNA: TGTGCCAGCAGCCCCGCCCGGAGGGGAGGGTCCTTGCATTTT. The rearrangement uses TRBV11-2 and TRBJ1-5, with TRBD1 as a possible D gene (5 bases). The V gene lost 5 bases and the J gene lost 15 bases, with 23 bases spanning the gap. Germline values: CDR1 SGHAT, CDR2 FQNNGV. This CDR3 has 14 residues.